These T cell receptor beta chains were read from a single sample in a study of T cell repertoires in cytomegalovirus infection. A single record per CDR3 protein comes from TCRdb applying MiXCR to the reads. Of about 740,000 distinct CDR3 sequences listed, under 40% were seen once; the top ten hold 2.5% to 3.5%. Sequences were obtained from PBMCs. The receptors originated from a human donor in good health (CMV status not recorded). Some clones in this sample may be carry-over from other donors' samples. CDR3s include the opening cysteine and the closing phenylalanine or tryptophan. Each record gives: V gene, D gene, J gene, clone size, CDR3 DNA, CDR3 protein. D genes are given only for firm matches. Size tells how often a clone was seen (once, few, many) or the class of an expanded clone, and some rows leave it out.

TRBV20-1	TRBD2	TRBJ2-1	-	TGCAGTGCTAGAGTCGAAGCGGGAGGGTACAATGAGCAGTTCTTC	CSARVEAGGYNEQFF
TRBV11-2	TRBD1	TRBJ1-5	many	TGTGCCAGCAGCGGGGGGACCGGACAGGGGATGGATCAGCCCCAGCATTTT	CASSGGTGQGMDQPQHF
TRBV4-2	TRBD2	TRBJ2-2	-	TGTGCCAGCAGCCAAGATCAGCGGGAGGTGACCACCGGGGAGCTGTTTTTT	CASSQDQREVTTGELFF
TRBV12-3/TRBV12-4	-	TRBJ1-1	few	TGTGCCAGCAGGAGTCTTAGGGGGGACACTGAAGCTTTCTTT	CASRSLRGDTEAFF
TRBV7-2	TRBD1	TRBJ2-7	few	TGTGCCAGCAGCTTGCAGGACAGGGACGAGCAGTACTTC	CASSLQDRDEQYF
TRBV11-2	TRBD1	TRBJ1-6	few	TGTGCCAGCAGCCCCGACAGGGGTCGAAGGGATAATTCACCCCTCCACTTT	CASSPDRGRRDNSPLHF
TRBV7-2	-	TRBJ1-1	few	TGTGCCAGCAGCTTAGCTCAACACTCGGCAGCTTTCTTT	CASSLAQHSAAFF
TRBV28	-	TRBJ1-1	once	TGTGCCAGCAGGATGACACAAAACACTGAAGCTTTCTTT	CASRMTQNTEAFF
TRBV4-1	TRBD2	TRBJ2-7	-	TGCGCCAGCAGCCCCCTCAGCGGGGCGCAGTACTTC	CASSPLSGAQYF
TRBV7-8	-	TRBJ1-1	few	TGTGCCAGCAGCAGGGGAGTGGGAGTGAACACTGAAGCTTTCTTT	CASSRGVGVNTEAFF
TRBV27	-	TRBJ2-7	-	TGTGCCAGCGGATCGCGTCCTGGCTCCTACGAGCAGTACTTC	CASGSRPGSYEQYF
TRBV28	-	TRBJ2-7	-	TGTGCCAGCACTAAAAAGGGGCGAAGCTCCTACGAGCAGTACTTC	CASTKKGRSSYEQYF
TRBV10-3	TRBD2	TRBJ2-1	-	TGTGCCATCAGTGAGGCTAGCGGCACCCCTAATGAGCAGTTCTTC	CAISEASGTPNEQFF
TRBV28	-	TRBJ2-7	-	TGTGCCAGCAGTTCTCTTTCAATTCCCAGTTATAACAGGGGGGGAGTCTACGAGCAGTACTTC	CASSSLSIPSYNRGGVYEQYF
TRBV12-3/TRBV12-4	-	TRBJ2-7	few	TGTGCCAGCAGTTTTGCAGGACTGAGCTCCTACGAGCAGTACTTC	CASSFAGLSSYEQYF
TRBV7-6	TRBD1	TRBJ1-1	-	TGTGCCAGCAGCTTAGTGGCCCAGGGGGACACTGAAGCTTTCTTT	CASSLVAQGDTEAFF
TRBV4-1	-	TRBJ1-2	-	TGCGCCAGCAGCCTTGTAACCGGGGCCGCGGATGGCTACACCTTC	CASSLVTGAADGYTF
TRBV19	-	TRBJ2-6	-	TGTGCCAGTAACCCCAACAGGGCCGTGAGGATTGGGGCCAACGTCCTGCCTTTC	CASNPNRAVRIGANVLPF
TRBV27	TRBD1	TRBJ2-2	few	TGTGCCAGCAGTAACAGGGGTGGCGGGGAGCTGTTTTTT	CASSNRGGGELFF
TRBV6-8	TRBD2	TRBJ2-1	few	TGTGCCAGCGGACTAGCGGGAGGGTTTGGTGAGCAGTTCTTC	CASGLAGGFGEQFF
TRBV4-2	-	TRBJ1-5	few	TGTGCCAGCAGCCAAAACCCGGGCAGGTTTCAGCCCCAGCATTTT	CASSQNPGRFQPQHF
TRBV7-6	-	TRBJ1-1	-	TGTGCCAGCAGCTTCCCGGACGGAATGAACACTGAAGCTTTCTTT	CASSFPDGMNTEAFF
TRBV7-6	TRBD1	TRBJ1-1	-	TGTGCCAGCAGCTGGACAGGGAGCGGACTAGGCACTGAAGCTTTCTTT	CASSWTGSGLGTEAFF
TRBV28	TRBD2	TRBJ2-7	-	TGTGCCATCAGGAGAGCGGGAGGGCCAGGTTACGAGCCGTACTTC	CAIRRAGGPGYEPYF
TRBV11-2	-	TRBJ1-5	-	TGTGCCAGCAGCCGAAGTGGGGGAGGAAGCAATCAGCCCCAGCATTTT	CASSRSGGGSNQPQHF
TRBV7-2	TRBD1	TRBJ2-7	many	TGTGCCAGCAGCTCGTACAGGGGGGTGATCTACGAGCAGTACTTC	CASSSYRGVIYEQYF
TRBV20-1	-	TRBJ2-5	-	TGCAGTGCCCTGGGACTGGACCAAGAGACCCAGTACTTC	CSALGLDQETQYF
TRBV29-1	TRBD1	TRBJ1-6	few	TGCAGCGTTGGTGGGACAGCGAATTCACCCCTCCACTTT	CSVGGTANSPLHF
TRBV19	-	TRBJ2-2	-	TGTGCCAGTAGTATAGGATCGGGCCCCGGGGAGCTGTTTTTT	CASSIGSGPGELFF
TRBV12-3/TRBV12-4	-	TRBJ1-1	-	TGTGCCAGCAGTTTTGTCGTAACTGAAGCTTTCTTT	CASSFVVTEAFF
TRBV20-1	TRBD1	TRBJ1-2	-	TGCAGTGCTTCGGACAGGGGATCCTTCTATGGCTACACCTTC	CSASDRGSFYGYTF
TRBV2	-	TRBJ1-5	-	TGTGCCAGCAGTGAAATTGGCAGCACTAATCAGCCCCAGCATTTT	CASSEIGSTNQPQHF
TRBV5-6	-	TRBJ1-5	-	TGTGCCAGCAGCTTCGGATTTCAGCCCCAGCATTTT	CASSFGFQPQHF
TRBV28	TRBD2	TRBJ2-3	few	TGTGCCAGCAGTTTAACTGGACTAGCGGGCACAGATACGCAGTATTTT	CASSLTGLAGTDTQYF
TRBV7-9	-	TRBJ2-5	few	-	CASSLAPPLWTGQETQYF
TRBV6-6	-	TRBJ1-2	-	TGTGCCAGCAGGAGGAGGGGATCTGGCTACACCTTC	CASRRRGSGYTF
TRBV7-2	-	TRBJ1-1	many	TGTGCCAGCAGCCCCCAGATTGGCGGCACTGAAGCTTTCTTT	CASSPQIGGTEAFF
TRBV28	-	TRBJ1-6	few	TGTGCCAGCAGGACCCAGCTAGCTAATTCACCCCTCCACTTT	CASRTQLANSPLHF
TRBV2	TRBD1	TRBJ1-5	-	TGTGCCAGCCTCCGGGACAGTGACCAGCCCCAGCATTTT	CASLRDSDQPQHF
TRBV6-2/TRBV6-3	-	TRBJ2-5	many	TGTGCCAGCAGTTACGTGGGGGAGACCCAGTACTTC	CASSYVGETQYF
TRBV28	-	TRBJ1-1	-	TGTGCCAGTGACAAGACAGATTACACTGAAGCTTTCTTT	CASDKTDYTEAFF
TRBV4-1	-	TRBJ1-5	-	TGCGCCAGCAGCCAAGATGGAGAACAGGCGAGCAATCAGCCCCAGCATTTT	CASSQDGEQASNQPQHF
TRBV6-1	-	TRBJ1-1	many	TGTGCCAGCAGTGAAGAAGGGTTGGGGGATAGGGCTTTCTTT	CASSEEGLGDRAFF